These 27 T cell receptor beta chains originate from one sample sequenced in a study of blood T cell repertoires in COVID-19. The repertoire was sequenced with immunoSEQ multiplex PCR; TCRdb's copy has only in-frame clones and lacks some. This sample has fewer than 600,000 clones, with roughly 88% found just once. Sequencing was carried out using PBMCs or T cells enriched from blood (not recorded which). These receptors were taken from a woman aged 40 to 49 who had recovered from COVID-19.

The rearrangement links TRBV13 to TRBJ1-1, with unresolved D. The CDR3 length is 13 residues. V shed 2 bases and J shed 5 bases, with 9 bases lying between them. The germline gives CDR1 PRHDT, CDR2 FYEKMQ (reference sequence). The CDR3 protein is CASSLRGGTEAFF. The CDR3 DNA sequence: TGTGCCAGCAGCTTACGGGGAGGAACTGAAGCTTTCTTT.

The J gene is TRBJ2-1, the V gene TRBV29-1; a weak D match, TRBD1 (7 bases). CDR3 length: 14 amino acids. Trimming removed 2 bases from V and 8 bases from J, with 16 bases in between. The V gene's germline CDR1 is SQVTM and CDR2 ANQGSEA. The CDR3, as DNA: TGCAGCGTTGAATGGCCAGGGGGAGGCGATGAGCAGTTCTTC. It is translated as CSVEWPGGGDEQFF.

CDR3 protein: CASSQDWGLAGGVYNEQFF. The CDR3 DNA reads TGTGCCAGCAGCCAAGATTGGGGACTAGCGGGAGGAGTCTACAATGAGCAGTTCTTC. The V and J genes are TRBV4-2 and TRBJ2-1; TRBD2 matches 15 bases. Losses at the gene ends were 0 bases for V and 3 bases for J; bases not matched to a gene: 6. Germline values: CDR1 LGHNA, CDR2 YNFKEQ. The CDR3 is 19 residues long.

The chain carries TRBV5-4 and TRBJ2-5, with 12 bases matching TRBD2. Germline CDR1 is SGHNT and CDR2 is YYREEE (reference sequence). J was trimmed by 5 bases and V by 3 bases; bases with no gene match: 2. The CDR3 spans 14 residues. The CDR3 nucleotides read TGTGCCAGCAGCTCCGGGACTAGCGGGGAGACCCAGTACTTC. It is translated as CASSSGTSGETQYF.

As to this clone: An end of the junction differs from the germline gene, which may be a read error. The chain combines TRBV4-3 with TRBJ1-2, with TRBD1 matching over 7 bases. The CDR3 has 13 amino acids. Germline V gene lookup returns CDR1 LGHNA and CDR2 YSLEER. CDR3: CASSQVLDRATYF. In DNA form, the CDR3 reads TGCGCCAGCAGCCAAGTCCTTGACAGGGCTACATACTTC.

In nucleotides, the CDR3 is TGTGCCAGCAGCTCGCAGAGGGTCTGGGATACGCAGTATTTT. Protein: CASSSQRVWDTQYF. V is TRBV11-1 and J is TRBJ2-3; TRBD2 is a possible D gene (5 bases). The CDR3 runs 14 residues. Trimming left V 4 bases short and J 6 bases short, with 14 bases between. CDR1 and CDR2 (germline): SGHAT, FQDESV (reference sequence).

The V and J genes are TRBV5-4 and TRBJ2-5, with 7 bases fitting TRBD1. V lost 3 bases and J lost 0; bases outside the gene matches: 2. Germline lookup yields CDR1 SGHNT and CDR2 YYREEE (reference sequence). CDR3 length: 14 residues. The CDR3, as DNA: TGTGCCAGCAGCTCGGGACAGTACCAAGAGACCCAGTACTTC. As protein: CASSSGQYQETQYF.

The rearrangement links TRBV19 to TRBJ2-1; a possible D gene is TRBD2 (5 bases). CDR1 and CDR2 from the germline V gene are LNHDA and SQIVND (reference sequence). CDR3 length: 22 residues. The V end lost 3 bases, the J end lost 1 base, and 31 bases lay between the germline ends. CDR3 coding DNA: TGTGCCAGTAGTATTTCTGGACTCTTCGAACCTACGATTCCCAGATCCTACAATGAGCAGTTCTTC. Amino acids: CASSISGLFEPTIPRSYNEQFF.

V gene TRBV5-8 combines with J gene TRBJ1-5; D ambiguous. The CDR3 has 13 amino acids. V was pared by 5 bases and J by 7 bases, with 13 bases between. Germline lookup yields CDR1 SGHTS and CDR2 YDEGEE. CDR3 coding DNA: TGTGCCAGCAGTAGGGAACGGGGACAGCCCCAGCATTTT. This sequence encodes CASSRERGQPQHF. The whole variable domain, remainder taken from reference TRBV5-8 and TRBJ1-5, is EAGVTQSPTHLIKTRGQQATLRCSPISGHTSVYWYQQALGLGLQFLLWYDEGEERNRGNFPPRFSGRQFPNYSSELNVNALELEDSALYLCASSRERGQPQHFGDGTRLSIL.

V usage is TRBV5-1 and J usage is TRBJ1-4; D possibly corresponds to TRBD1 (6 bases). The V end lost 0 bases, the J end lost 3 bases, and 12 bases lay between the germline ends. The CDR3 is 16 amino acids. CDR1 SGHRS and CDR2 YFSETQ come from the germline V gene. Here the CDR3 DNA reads TGCGCCAGCAGCTTGGAGGCGGGGGCGGCTAATGAAAAACTGTTTTTT. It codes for CASSLEAGAANEKLFF.

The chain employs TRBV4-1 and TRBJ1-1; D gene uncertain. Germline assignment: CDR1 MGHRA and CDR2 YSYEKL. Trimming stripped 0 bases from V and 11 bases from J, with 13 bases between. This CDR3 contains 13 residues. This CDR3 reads CASSQEWRTEAFF. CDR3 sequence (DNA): TGCGCCAGCAGCCAAGAGTGGAGGACGGAGGCTTTCTTT.

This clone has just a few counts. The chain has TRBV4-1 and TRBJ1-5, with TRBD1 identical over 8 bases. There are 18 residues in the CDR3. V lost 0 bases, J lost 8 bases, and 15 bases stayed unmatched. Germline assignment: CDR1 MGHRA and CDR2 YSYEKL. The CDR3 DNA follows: TGCGCCAGCAGCCAAGATGAGACAGGGGTTGCGAGGGGAGAGCCCCAGCATTTT. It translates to CASSQDETGVARGEPQHF.

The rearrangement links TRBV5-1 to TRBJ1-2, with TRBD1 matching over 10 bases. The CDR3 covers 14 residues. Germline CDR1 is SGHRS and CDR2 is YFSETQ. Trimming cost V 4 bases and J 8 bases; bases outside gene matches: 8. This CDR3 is CASSGGQGNAGYTF. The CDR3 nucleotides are TGCGCCAGCAGCGGGGGACAGGGGAATGCGGGCTACACCTTC. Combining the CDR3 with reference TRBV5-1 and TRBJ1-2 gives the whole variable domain KAGVTQTPRYLIKTRGQQVTLSCSPISGHRSVSWYQQTPGQGLQFLFEYFSETQRNKGNFPGRFSGRQFSNSRSEMNVSTLELGDSALYLCASSGGQGNAGYTFGSGTRLTVV.

The CDR3 DNA is TGTGCCAGCAGCTTCGTTGGAGGAAGCTCCTACAATGAGCAGTTCTTC. Translation: CASSFVGGSSYNEQFF. The chain has TRBV7-2 and TRBJ2-1, with D possibly matching TRBD2 (5 bases). The length of the CDR3 is 16 residues. V shed 3 bases and J shed 0 bases, with 12 bases lying between them. Germline CDR1 reads SGHTA; CDR2 reads FQGNSA. Drawing the rest from reference TRBV7-2 and TRBJ2-1, the complete variable domain is GAGVSQSPSNKVTEKGKDVELRCDPISGHTALYWYRQSLGQGLEFLIYFQGNSAPDKSGLPSDRFSAERTGGSVSTLTIQRTQQEDSAVYLCASSFVGGSSYNEQFFGPGTRLTVL.

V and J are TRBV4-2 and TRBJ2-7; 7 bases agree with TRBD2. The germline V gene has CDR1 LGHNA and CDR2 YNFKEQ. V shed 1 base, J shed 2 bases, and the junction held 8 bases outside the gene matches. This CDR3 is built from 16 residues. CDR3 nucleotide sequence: TGTGCCAGCAGCCAAGCTGGTTACGGGGGGACCTACGAGCAGTACTTC. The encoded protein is CASSQAGYGGTYEQYF.

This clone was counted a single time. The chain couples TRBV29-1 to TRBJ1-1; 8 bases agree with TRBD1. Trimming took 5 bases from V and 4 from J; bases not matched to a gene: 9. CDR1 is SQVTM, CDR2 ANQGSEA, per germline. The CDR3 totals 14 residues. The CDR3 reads CSVWGQAAGTEAFF. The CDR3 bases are TGCAGCGTTTGGGGACAGGCTGCTGGCACTGAAGCTTTCTTT.

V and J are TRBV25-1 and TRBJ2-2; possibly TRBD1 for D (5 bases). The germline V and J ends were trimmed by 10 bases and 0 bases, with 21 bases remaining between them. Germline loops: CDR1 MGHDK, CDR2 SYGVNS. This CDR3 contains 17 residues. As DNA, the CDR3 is TGTGCCACTCACGGCTGGGGCAGCCCAACGAACACCGGGGAGCTGTTTTTT. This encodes CATHGWGSPTNTGELFF.

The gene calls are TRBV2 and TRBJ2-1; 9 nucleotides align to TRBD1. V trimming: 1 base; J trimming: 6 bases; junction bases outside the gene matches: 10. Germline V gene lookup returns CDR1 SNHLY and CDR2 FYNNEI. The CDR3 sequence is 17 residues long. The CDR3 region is CASSEGPGTGIVNEQFF. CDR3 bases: TGTGCCAGCAGTGAAGGTCCTGGGACAGGGATCGTCAATGAGCAGTTCTTC.

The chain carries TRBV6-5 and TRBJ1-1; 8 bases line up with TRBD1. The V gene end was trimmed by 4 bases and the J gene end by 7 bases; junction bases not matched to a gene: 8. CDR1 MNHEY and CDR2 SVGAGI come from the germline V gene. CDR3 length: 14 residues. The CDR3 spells CASSFIQGVNEAFF. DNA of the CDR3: TGTGCCAGCAGTTTTATACAGGGGGTGAATGAAGCTTTCTTT.

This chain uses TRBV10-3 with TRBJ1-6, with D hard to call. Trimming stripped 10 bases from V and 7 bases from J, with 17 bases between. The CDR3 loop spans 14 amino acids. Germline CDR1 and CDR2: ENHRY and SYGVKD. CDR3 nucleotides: TGTGCCACCTATACCGGGAGCCGAAATTCACCCCTCCACTTT. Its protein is CATYTGSRNSPLHF.

DNA for the CDR3: TGTGCCAGCAGCGATCCTTGGCGGGGCTCCTACAATGAGCAGTTCTTC. As protein: CASSDPWRGSYNEQFF. The chain employs TRBV7-8 and TRBJ2-1; tentatively, D is TRBD2 (6 bases). Germline assignment: CDR1 SGHVS and CDR2 FQNEAQ. The CDR3 totals 16 residues. V lost 5 bases and J lost 0, with 14 bases in between.

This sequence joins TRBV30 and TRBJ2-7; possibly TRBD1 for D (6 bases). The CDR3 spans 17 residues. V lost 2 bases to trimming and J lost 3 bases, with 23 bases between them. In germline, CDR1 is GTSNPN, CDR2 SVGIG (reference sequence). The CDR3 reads CAWSRPPRDKGLYEQYF. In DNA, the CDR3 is TGTGCCTGGAGTCGCCCCCCCCGGGACAAGGGGCTCTACGAGCAGTACTTC. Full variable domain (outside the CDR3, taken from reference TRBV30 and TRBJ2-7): SQTIHQWPATLVQPVGSPLSLECTVEGTSNPNLYWYRQAAGRGLQLLFYSVGIGQISSEVPQNLSASRPQDRQFILSSKKLLLSDSGFYLCAWSRPPRDKGLYEQYFGPGTRLTVT.

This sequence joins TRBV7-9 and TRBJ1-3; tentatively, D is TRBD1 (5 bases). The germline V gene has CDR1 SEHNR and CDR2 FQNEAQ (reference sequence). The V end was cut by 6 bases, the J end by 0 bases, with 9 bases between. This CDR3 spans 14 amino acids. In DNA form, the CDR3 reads TGTGCCAGCAGTGGGGCGTTCTCTGGAAACACCATATATTTT. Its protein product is CASSGAFSGNTIYF.

The DNA of the CDR3 is TGTGCCTGGAGTGTACGGACTAGCGGGAGAGGAGATACGCAGTATTTT. This translates into CAWSVRTSGRGDTQYF. The genes are TRBV30 and TRBJ2-3, with 13 bases fitting TRBD2. Trimming removed 0 bases from V and 5 bases from J; junction bases left unmatched: 5. This CDR3 is 16 amino acids long. Germline assignment: CDR1 GTSNPN and CDR2 SVGIG (reference sequence).

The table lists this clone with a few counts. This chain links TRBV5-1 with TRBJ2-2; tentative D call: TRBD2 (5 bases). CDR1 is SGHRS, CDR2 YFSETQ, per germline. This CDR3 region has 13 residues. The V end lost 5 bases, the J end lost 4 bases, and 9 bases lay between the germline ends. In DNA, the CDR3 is TGCGCCAGCAGACTAGTGGCCACCGGGGAGCTGTTTTTT. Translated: CASRLVATGELFF.

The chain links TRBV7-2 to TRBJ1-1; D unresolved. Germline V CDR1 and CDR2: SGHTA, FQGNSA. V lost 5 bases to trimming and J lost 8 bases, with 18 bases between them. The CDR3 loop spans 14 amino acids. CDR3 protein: CASSQISSLGEAFF. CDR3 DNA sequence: TGTGCCAGCAGCCAGATTTCCAGCCTAGGAGAAGCTTTCTTT.

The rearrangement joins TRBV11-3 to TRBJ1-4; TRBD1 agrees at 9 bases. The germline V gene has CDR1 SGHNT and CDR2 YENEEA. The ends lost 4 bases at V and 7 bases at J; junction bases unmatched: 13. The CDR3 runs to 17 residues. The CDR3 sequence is CASSSRTQGASREKLFF. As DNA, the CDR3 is TGTGCCAGCAGCTCTCGCACACAGGGGGCTAGTCGTGAAAAACTGTTTTTT.